This T cell receptor (beta chain) comes out of a study of beta chain features in type 1 diabetes. The study's findings and limits: For patients, the naive, central memory and Treg TCRB repertoires appeared more alike than for healthy donors.

What was sequenced were expressed TCRB transcripts, since all of the isolated RNA had been reverse transcribed. Profiling relied on immunoSEQ multiplex PCR, and the TCRdb table lists in-frame clones only, not all of them. The sample lists more than 300,000 clones; less than 15% were seen once. The CDR3 sequence is 16 residues long. Germline V gives CDR1 SGHDT, CDR2 YYEEEE. V was pared by 0 bases and J by 5 bases, with 18 bases between. This clone was counted a few times. Its matching antigen is unknown. Sequenced: naive CD4+ T cells from blood. The sequence derives from a woman under 30 in good health. The chain employs TRBV5-6 and TRBJ2-7; possible D gene TRBD1, 6 bases. The CDR3 region is CASSLVGGQGSHEQYF. The CDR3 DNA follows: TGTGCCAGCAGCTTGGTTGGCGGGCAGGGGAGCCACGAGCAGTACTTC.